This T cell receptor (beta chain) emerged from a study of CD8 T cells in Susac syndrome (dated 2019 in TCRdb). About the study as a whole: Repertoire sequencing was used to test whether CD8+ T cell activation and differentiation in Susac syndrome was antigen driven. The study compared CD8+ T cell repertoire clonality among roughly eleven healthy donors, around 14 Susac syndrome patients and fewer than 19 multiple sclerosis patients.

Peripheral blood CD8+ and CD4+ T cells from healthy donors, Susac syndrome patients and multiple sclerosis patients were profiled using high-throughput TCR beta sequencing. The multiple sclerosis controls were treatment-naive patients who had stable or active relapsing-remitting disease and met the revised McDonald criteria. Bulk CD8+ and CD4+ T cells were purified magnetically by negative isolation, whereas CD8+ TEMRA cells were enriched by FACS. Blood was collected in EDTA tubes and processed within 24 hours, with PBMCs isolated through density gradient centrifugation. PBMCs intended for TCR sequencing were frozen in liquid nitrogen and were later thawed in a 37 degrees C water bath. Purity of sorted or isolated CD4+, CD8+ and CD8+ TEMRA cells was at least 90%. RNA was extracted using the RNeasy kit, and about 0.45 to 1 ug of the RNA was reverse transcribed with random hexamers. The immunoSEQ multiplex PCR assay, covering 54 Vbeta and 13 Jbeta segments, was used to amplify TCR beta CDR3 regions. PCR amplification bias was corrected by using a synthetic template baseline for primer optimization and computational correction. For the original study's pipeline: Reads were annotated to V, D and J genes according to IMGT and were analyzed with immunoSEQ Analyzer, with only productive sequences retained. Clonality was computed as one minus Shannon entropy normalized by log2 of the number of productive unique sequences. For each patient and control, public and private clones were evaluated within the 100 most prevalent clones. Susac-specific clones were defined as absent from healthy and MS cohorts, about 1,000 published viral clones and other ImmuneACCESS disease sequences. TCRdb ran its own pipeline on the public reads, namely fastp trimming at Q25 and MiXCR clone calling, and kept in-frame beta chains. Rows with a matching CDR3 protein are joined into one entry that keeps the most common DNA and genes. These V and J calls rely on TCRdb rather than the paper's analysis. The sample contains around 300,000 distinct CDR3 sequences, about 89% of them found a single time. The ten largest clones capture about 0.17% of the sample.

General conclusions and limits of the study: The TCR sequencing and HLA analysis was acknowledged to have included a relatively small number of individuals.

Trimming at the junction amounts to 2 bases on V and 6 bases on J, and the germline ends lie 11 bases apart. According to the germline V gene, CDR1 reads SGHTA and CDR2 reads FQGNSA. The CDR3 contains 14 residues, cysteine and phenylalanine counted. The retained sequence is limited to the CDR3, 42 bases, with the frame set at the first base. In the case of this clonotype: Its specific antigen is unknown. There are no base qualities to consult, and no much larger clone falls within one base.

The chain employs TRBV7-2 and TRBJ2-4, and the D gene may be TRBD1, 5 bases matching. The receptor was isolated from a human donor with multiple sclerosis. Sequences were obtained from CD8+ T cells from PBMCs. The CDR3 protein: CASSLIRGLNIQYF. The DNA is TGTGCCAGCAGCTTAATTAGGGGCTTAAACATTCAGTACTTC.